The clone carrying this T cell receptor (beta chain) was seen a single time. This table comes from immunoSEQ multiplex PCR, and its TCRdb copy is limited to in-frame clones, with some not included. The table includes 120,000 or so clones, less than 85% detected once. CDR1 and CDR2 from the germline V gene are SNHLY and FYNNEI. Trimming removed 5 bases at V and 2 bases at J, with 19 bases between. This CDR3 region has 16 residues. The sample originates from a study of blood T cell repertoires in COVID-19. Study background: The samples span acute and convalescent COVID-19 from the United States, Italy and Spain.

This clonotype was obtained from a man between 45 and 60 years old with acute or convalescent COVID-19. The chain recombines TRBV2 with TRBJ2-7; no clear D. The sequencing sample was made of peripheral blood. CDR3 sequence reads: CASSQPLVALTYEQYF. The CDR3 nucleotides read TGTGCCAGCAGTCAACCGTTGGTAGCACTCACCTACGAGCAGTACTTC.